Listed here are 23 T cell receptor beta chains from one sample, sequenced in a study. One entry per CDR3 protein, called by TCRdb with MiXCR from the 5' RACE reads. The table has about 7,800 distinct CDR3 sequences, about a third seen once. Input material: tumor-infiltrating memory CD4+ T cells sorted from the breast tumor. The subset here: memory CD4+ T cells, CD4+CD45RO+CD25-. The source of these receptors is a female donor with breast cancer.

This clonotype was detected ten times or more. CDR3 sequence reads: CASSTDGMNTEAFF. CDR3 nucleotide sequence: TGCGCCAGCAGCACGGACGGTATGAACACTGAAGCTTTCTTT. V usage is TRBV5-1 and J usage is TRBJ1-1; D gene unclear. The CDR3 length is 14 residues. V gave up 4 bases and J gave up 0 bases, with 10 bases separating them. Germline loops: CDR1 SGHRS, CDR2 YFSETQ.

In this sample, this clonotype turned up many times. The rearrangement joins TRBV7-8 to TRBJ2-5; TRBD2 might be the D (5 bases). Germline values: CDR1 SGHVS, CDR2 FQNEAQ. Trimming removed 1 base at V and 2 bases at J, with 5 bases between. The CDR3 is 13 amino acids. The CDR3 spells CASSLGGQETQYF. CDR3 sequence (DNA): TGTGCCAGCAGCTTAGGAGGGCAAGAGACCCAGTACTTC.

This clonotype was detected many times. This chain uses TRBV2 with TRBJ2-1; 11 bases are a match to TRBD1. CDR3 length: 14 residues. CDR1 and CDR2 from the germline V gene are SNHLY and FYNNEI. The J segment lost 7 bases and the V segment lost 5 bases, leaving 4 bases of the junction unmatched. Here the CDR3 reads CASSSRDRGNEQFF. The CDR3, as DNA: TGTGCCAGCAGTTCCCGGGACAGGGGGAATGAGCAGTTCTTC.

This rearrangement joins TRBV25-1 to TRBJ1-1; D gene unclear. CDR3 size: 16 residues. CDR1 MGHDK and CDR2 SYGVNS come from the germline V gene. Trimming removed 3 bases at V and 6 bases at J, with 20 bases between. CDR3 sequence: CASSDPRVRAPAEAFF. The CDR3 bases are TGTGCCAGCAGTGACCCCCGGGTCCGGGCTCCCGCTGAAGCTTTCTTT. The entire variable domain, with the rest obtained from reference TRBV25-1 and TRBJ1-1, is as follows: EADIYQTPRYLVIGTGKKITLECSQTMGHDKMYWYQQDPGMELHLIHYSYGVNSTEKGDLSSESTVSRIRTEHFPLTLESARPSHTSQYLCASSDPRVRAPAEAFFGQGTRLTVV.

Concerning this clonotype: The germline gene is not matched at one end of the junction; a read error may be the cause. The V and J genes are TRBV4-1 and TRBJ1-6, with D possibly TRBD1 on 6 matching bases. Germline CDR1 MGHRA, CDR2 YSYEKL. The CDR3 has 18 amino acids. CDR3 amino acids: CASSQGGVGVSYNSPLHF. The CDR3, as DNA: TGCGCCAGCAGTCAAGGGGGAGTTGGAGTCTCCTATAATTCACCCCTCCACTTT.

This clonotype ranks as large. V is TRBV5-1 and J is TRBJ2-3, with D perhaps TRBD2 (6 bases). Trimming cost V 4 bases and J 6 bases, with 18 bases left between them. CDR1 is SGHRS and CDR2 is YFSETQ in the germline V gene. This CDR3 contains 15 residues. In DNA, the CDR3 is TGCGCCAGCAGCCTGGGTATGGGGGGTCAGGATACGCAGTATTTT. Its protein product is CASSLGMGGQDTQYF.

The chain is built from TRBV20-1 and TRBJ1-5; no firm D call. Per germline, CDR1 DFQATT and CDR2 SNEGSKA (reference sequence). V gave up 2 bases and J gave up 6 bases, with 14 bases separating them. The CDR3 loop spans 14 amino acids. The CDR3 nucleotides read TGCAGTGCTAGACGGCAGGCGGGTAGTCAGCCCCAGCATTTT. The encoded protein is CSARRQAGSQPQHF.

There are a few counts of this clonotype. The V gene is TRBV12-3 or TRBV12-4, the J gene TRBJ2-2, with 7 bases that match TRBD1. This CDR3 spans 15 amino acids. With 6 bases clipped from V and 0 bases from J, the junction kept 4 bases outside the gene matches. This CDR3 reads CASSRGQTNTGELFF. CDR3 sequence (DNA): TGTGCCAGCAGCCGGGGACAGACGAACACCGGGGAGCTGTTTTTT.

This clonotype has a count of ten or more. The chain is built from TRBV4-2 and TRBJ1-1; D might be TRBD1 (6 bases). This CDR3 spans 17 amino acids. Germline assignment: CDR1 LGHNA and CDR2 YNFKEQ. V shed 3 bases and J shed 1 base, with 18 bases lying between them. CDR3 residues: CASSQGVDRRQNTEAFF. For the CDR3, the DNA is TGTGCCAGCAGCCAGGGGGTCGACAGGCGTCAGAACACTGAAGCTTTCTTT.

The chain combines TRBV5-1 with TRBJ1-4; D call uncertain. V dropped 4 bases and J dropped 4 bases, with 11 bases sitting between them. In germline, CDR1 is SGHRS, CDR2 YFSETQ. CDR3 length: 14 amino acids. This CDR3 is CASSRDSNNEKLFF. CDR3 bases: TGCGCCAGCAGCAGAGACTCGAATAATGAAAAACTGTTTTTT. The full variable domain, in which reference TRBV5-1 and TRBJ1-4 provide the parts outside the CDR3, is KAGVTQTPRYLIKTRGQQVTLSCSPISGHRSVSWYQQTPGQGLQFLFEYFSETQRNKGNFPGRFSGRQFSNSRSEMNVSTLELGDSALYLCASSRDSNNEKLFFGSGTQLSVL.

As regards this clonotype: At one end, the junction sequence differs from germline, possibly due to a read error. The chain links TRBV5-6 to TRBJ2-2; perhaps TRBD2 as D (5 bases). The CDR3 is 12 residues long. The V gene's germline CDR1 is SGHDT and CDR2 YYEEEE. This chain's CDR3 is CASSWRTGEPFF. The CDR3 DNA sequence: TGTGCCAGCAGCTGGAGGACCGGGGAGCCGTTTTTT.

This clonotype came up many times. The chain employs TRBV9 and TRBJ2-7; D remains unclear. This CDR3 has 13 amino acids. CDR1 and CDR2 from the germline V gene are SGDLS and YYNGEE. The germline V and J ends were trimmed by 0 bases and 1 base, with 5 bases remaining between them. The CDR3 loop reads CASSVDESYEQYF. The CDR3 DNA follows: TGTGCCAGCAGCGTAGATGAATCCTACGAGCAGTACTTC.

This clonotype was recorded at least ten times. J is TRBJ1-1 and V is TRBV18; D is unresolved. Germline values: CDR1 KGHSH, CDR2 LQKENI. This CDR3 is 13 amino acids long. V lost 2 bases and J 5 bases, leaving 9 bases between the germline ends. The CDR3 DNA is TGTGCCAGCTCACCATATTCGGAAACTGAAGCTTTCTTT. The encoded protein is CASSPYSETEAFF.

About this clonotype: An end of the junction does not agree with germline; a read error may underlie this. The chain carries TRBV12-3 or TRBV12-4 and TRBJ1-2; D is unclear. The CDR3 extends over 15 amino acids. CDR3 residues: CASGLTGSTTYGYTF. For the CDR3, the DNA is TGTGCCAGCGGTTTAACTGGCTCCACTACCTATGGCTACACCTTC.

V usage is TRBV25-1 and J usage is TRBJ2-1; D is ambiguous. The CDR3 length is 12 residues. The germline V gene encodes CDR1 MGHDK and CDR2 SYGVNS. Deletions cut 6 bases from V and 8 bases from J, with 11 bases between. The CDR3, as DNA: TGTGCCAGCAGCGACACCTTCCATGAGCAGTTCTTC. Protein product: CASSDTFHEQFF.

Within the sample, this clonotype is medium-sized. CDR3: CASSQTSGGRSYEQYF. The CDR3 DNA follows: TGTGCCAGCAGTCAGACTAGCGGGGGCCGCTCCTACGAGCAGTACTTC. V usage is TRBV28 and J usage is TRBJ2-7; 12 nucleotides line up with TRBD2. Looked up from germline, CDR1 is MDHEN and CDR2 is SYDVKM. The CDR3 length is 16 residues. V shed 5 bases, J shed 0 bases, and the junction held 5 bases outside the gene matches.

This clonotype was seen many times. The CDR3 DNA reads as TGCAGTGCTAGCCGTATCCAGGGGCAAGAGACCCAGTACTTC. Protein: CSASRIQGQETQYF. V and J are TRBV20-1 and TRBJ2-5, with a weak D call TRBD1 (6 bases). This CDR3 contains 14 residues. V was trimmed by 3 bases and J by 2 bases, leaving 13 bases between them. Germline V lookup: CDR1 DFQATT, CDR2 SNEGSKA (reference sequence).

This clonotype was recorded a few times. The conserved closing phenylalanine or tryptophan is absent in this CDR3, likely reflecting a read error. This chain links TRBV12-3 or TRBV12-4 with TRBJ2-1; tentatively, D is TRBD2 (6 bases). This CDR3 spans 13 amino acids. Trimming left V 6 bases short and J 8 bases short, with 14 bases between. As DNA, the CDR3 is TGTGCCAGCAGCATAGAGGAGGGCGATGAGCAGTTCCTC. The encoded protein is CASSIEEGDEQFL.

This clonotype counts as medium-sized (0.01 to 0.1%). The chain carries TRBV7-2 and TRBJ2-1, with 11 bases lining up with TRBD1. Germline V gene lookup returns CDR1 SGHTA and CDR2 FQGNSA. J was trimmed by 6 bases and V by 6 bases; bases with no gene match: 7. The CDR3 contains 15 residues. The CDR3 loop reads CASRDPGQGVNEQFF. CDR3 nucleotide sequence: TGTGCCAGCAGGGATCCGGGACAGGGGGTCAATGAGCAGTTCTTC.

For this clonotype: The junction shows a germline mismatch at one end, possibly a read error. The V gene is TRBV28, the J gene TRBJ2-7; 8 bases align to TRBD2. This CDR3 is 16 amino acids long. CDR1 and CDR2 from the germline V gene are MDHEN and SYDVKM. CDR3 protein: CASFPGGAASSYEQCF. The CDR3, as DNA: TGTGCCAGCTTCCCCGGGGGGGCAGCGAGCTCCTACGAGCAGTGCTTC.

On this clonotype: A much larger clone differs from this one at a single base, so this may be a read error. The V call is TRBV20-1, the J call TRBJ2-5, with D perhaps matching TRBD2 (5 bases). The CDR3 is made up of 13 amino acids. V dropped 6 bases and J dropped 4 bases, with 15 bases sitting between them. Germline CDR1 reads DFQATT; CDR2 reads SNEGSKA (reference sequence). CDR3 loop: CSAPRGWGETQYF. The CDR3, as DNA: TGCAGTGCCCCACGGGGTTGGGGAGAGACCCAGTACTTC.

This sequence joins TRBV18 and TRBJ2-7; 11 nucleotides align to TRBD2. V lost 3 bases and J lost 3; bases outside the gene matches: 4. Germline V gives CDR1 KGHSH, CDR2 LQKENI. This CDR3 has 15 residues. The CDR3 is CASSPRTSGYYEQYF. In DNA form, the CDR3 reads TGTGCCAGCTCACCCCGGACTAGCGGGTACTACGAGCAGTACTTC.

The chain combines TRBV6-1 with TRBJ1-5, with 10 positions matching TRBD1. The length of the CDR3 is 14 residues. The trim removed 8 bases at V and 5 bases at J, leaving 6 bases unmatched. Germline V CDR1 and CDR2: MNHNS, SASEGT. Here the CDR3 reads CASGTGEYDQPQHF. CDR3 DNA: TGTGCCAGCGGGACAGGGGAGTATGATCAGCCCCAGCATTTT.